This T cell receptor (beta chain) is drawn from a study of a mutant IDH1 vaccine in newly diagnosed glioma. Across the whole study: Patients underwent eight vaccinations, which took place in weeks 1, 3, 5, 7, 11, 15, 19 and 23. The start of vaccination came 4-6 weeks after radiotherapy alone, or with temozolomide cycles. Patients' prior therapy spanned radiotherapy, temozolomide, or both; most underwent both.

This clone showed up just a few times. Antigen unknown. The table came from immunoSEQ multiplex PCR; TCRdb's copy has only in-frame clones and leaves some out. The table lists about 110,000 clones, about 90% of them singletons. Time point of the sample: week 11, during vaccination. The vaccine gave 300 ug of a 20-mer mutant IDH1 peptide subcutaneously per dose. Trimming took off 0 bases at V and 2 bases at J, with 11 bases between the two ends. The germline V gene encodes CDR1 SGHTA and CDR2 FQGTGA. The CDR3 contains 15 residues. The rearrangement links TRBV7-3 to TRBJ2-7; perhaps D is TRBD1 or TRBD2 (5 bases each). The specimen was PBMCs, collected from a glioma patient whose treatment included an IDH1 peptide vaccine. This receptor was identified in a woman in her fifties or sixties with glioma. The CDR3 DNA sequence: TGTGCCAGCAGCTTAACCGGGGACGGACCCTACGAGCAGTACTTC. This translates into CASSLTGDGPYEQYF.